The 6 T cell receptor beta chains listed next were all sequenced from one sample in a study of blood T cell repertoires in COVID-19. The method was immunoSEQ multiplex PCR; TCRdb's version includes in-frame clones alone and lacks a portion of them. The sample records about 240,000 clones, about 90% being singletons. Material for sequencing was PBMCs or T cells enriched from blood (not recorded which). Receptors were obtained from a woman aged 40 to 50 with acute COVID-19.

The chain combines TRBV27 with TRBJ1-5; 9 bases match TRBD1. The CDR3 has 14 amino acids. Germline trimming cut 8 bases from V and 5 bases from J; bases unmatched to any gene: 7. The germline V gene has CDR1 MNHEY and CDR2 SMNVEV (reference sequence). The CDR3 is CASRGTGRDQPQHF. CDR3 nucleotides: TGTGCCAGCCGTGGGACAGGGCGAGATCAGCCCCAGCATTTT.

CDR3 in amino acids: CASSRTGFETQYF. The CDR3, as DNA: TGTGCCAGCAGCCGTACAGGGTTTGAGACCCAGTACTTC. This chain uses TRBV28 with TRBJ2-5, with D possibly TRBD1 on 6 matching bases. The length of the CDR3 is 13 residues. Germline V gene sequence: CDR1 MDHEN, CDR2 SYDVKM. Trimming took 6 bases from V and 5 from J, leaving 13 bases between them.

The chain carries TRBV7-8 and TRBJ2-7; 12 positions match TRBD2. This CDR3 has 18 residues. Germline V CDR1 and CDR2: SGHVS, FQNEAQ. After removal of 5 bases from V and 0 bases from J, the junction contained 11 bases not matched to a gene. The chain's CDR3 is CASSTGTSGPRFSYEQYF. CDR3 coding DNA: TGTGCCAGCAGCACCGGGACTAGCGGGCCCCGTTTCTCCTACGAGCAGTACTTC.

V gene TRBV19 combines with J gene TRBJ2-5; D remains unclear. The germline V gene encodes CDR1 LNHDA and CDR2 SQIVND (reference sequence). V was clipped by 5 bases and J by 2 bases, with 6 bases between them. This CDR3 is built from 12 residues. The DNA of the CDR3 is TGTGCCAGTAGTTCGCAGCAAGAGACCCAGTACTTC. Translated, it gives CASSSQQETQYF.

This chain connects TRBV11-2 to TRBJ1-1; 7 positions agree with TRBD1. CDR3 size: 17 residues. Germline values: CDR1 SGHAT, CDR2 FQNNGV. After removal of 3 bases from V and 10 bases from J, the junction contained 20 bases not matched to a gene. As DNA, the CDR3 is TGTGCCAGCAGCTTCGTCTGGCGACAGGGAACACCGACCGGAGCTTTCTTT. Amino acids: CASSFVWRQGTPTGAFF.

J is TRBJ1-6 and V is TRBV28, with 10 bases matching TRBD1. This CDR3 comprises 14 residues. The germline CDR1 and CDR2 sequences are MDHEN and SYDVKM. V lost 4 bases and J lost 9; bases outside the gene matches: 3. CDR3 in DNA: TGTGCCAGCAGTTCCGGGACAGGGGCTTCACCCCTCCACTTT. This codes for CASSSGTGASPLHF.